This T cell receptor beta chain derives from a study of blood T cell repertoires in COVID-19. Study at large: Whether acute or convalescent, the COVID-19 samples came from the United States, Italy and Spain. Sample material is recorded as cDNA or gDNA derived from T cells, B-cell-depleted T cells, or PBMCs.

TCRdb's table, derived via immunoSEQ multiplex PCR, lists solely in-frame clones and lacks some. The data show 250,000 to 300,000 clones, 84% seen once. The CDR3 consists of 14 residues. CDR1 SGHNT and CDR2 YENEEA come from the germline V gene. The ends were cut back, 0 bases at V and 3 bases at J, with 8 bases in the middle. Cohorts were determined from participant-reported clinical history. The receptor was isolated from a man aged 25-40 years with acute COVID-19. What was sequenced was PBMCs or T cells enriched from blood (not recorded which). The rearrangement links TRBV11-3 to TRBJ1-2; no clear D. Here the CDR3 reads CASSLEEGDYGYTF. CDR3 coding DNA: TGTGCCAGCAGCTTAGAAGAGGGTGACTATGGCTACACCTTC. The full variable domain, with the rest looked up from reference TRBV11-3 and TRBJ1-2, is EAGVVQSPRYKIIEKKQPVAFWCNPISGHNTLYWYLQNLGQGPELLIRYENEEAVDDSQLPKDRFSAERLKGVDSTLKIQPAELGDSAVYLCASSLEEGDYGYTFGSGTRLTVV.